A single sample gave rise to the 11 T cell receptor beta chains below, sequenced in a study of control samples from healthy donors and cancer patients. Libraries were prepared by immunoSEQ multiplex PCR; TCRdb keeps only in-frame clonotypes and omits some of them. The sample holds around 120,000 clones, 88% seen once. The sequenced sample was blood. These TCRs come from a middle-aged man in good health.

This clone has only a few counts. V and J are TRBV30 and TRBJ1-1, with unresolved D. Trimming took 6 bases from V and 1 from J, leaving 12 bases between them. The CDR3 contains 13 residues. Per the germline V gene, CDR1 is GTSNPN and CDR2 is SVGIG (reference sequence). The CDR3 sequence: CACTRRENTEAFF. The CDR3 DNA is TGTGCCTGTACGCGACGGGAGAACACTGAAGCTTTCTTT.

The genes are TRBV30 and TRBJ1-4, with D unclear. Trimming removed 2 bases from V and 7 bases from J, with 14 bases in between. Germline CDR1 is GTSNPN and CDR2 is SVGIG (reference sequence). This CDR3 has 14 amino acids. The CDR3 region has the DNA TGTGCCTGGAGTACCTCCCCCGGGAGTGAAAAACTGTTTTTT. Its translation: CAWSTSPGSEKLFF. The full variable domain, in which reference TRBV30 and TRBJ1-4 provide the parts outside the CDR3, is SQTIHQWPATLVQPVGSPLSLECTVEGTSNPNLYWYRQAAGRGLQLLFYSVGIGQISSEVPQNLSASRPQDRQFILSSKKLLLSDSGFYLCAWSTSPGSEKLFFGSGTQLSVL.

This chain links TRBV11-2 with TRBJ2-7; D remains unclear. Germline values: CDR1 SGHAT, CDR2 FQNNGV. V gave up 1 base and J gave up 0 bases, with 7 bases separating them. This CDR3 spans 14 amino acids. CDR3 loop: CASSLVGYSYEQYF. The CDR3 DNA is TGTGCCAGCAGCTTAGTAGGCTACTCCTACGAGCAGTACTTC. Full variable domain (rest looked up from reference TRBV11-2 and TRBJ2-7): EAGVAQSPRYKIIEKRQSVAFWCNPISGHATLYWYQQILGQGPKLLIQFQNNGVVDDSQLPKDRFSAERLKGVDSTLKIQPAKLEDSAVYLCASSLVGYSYEQYFGPGTRLTVT.

The genes are TRBV18 and TRBJ2-1; D is ambiguous. The CDR3 has 15 residues. The ends were cut back, 1 base at V and 2 bases at J, with 9 bases in the middle. CDR1 and CDR2 (germline): KGHSH, LQKENI. This CDR3 reads CASSPLDGAYNEQFF. The CDR3 DNA reads TGTGCCAGCTCACCACTTGATGGGGCCTACAATGAGCAGTTCTTC.

The sample holds one count of this clone. The chain employs TRBV5-8 and TRBJ1-3, with 9 bases lining up with TRBD1. Germline V CDR1 and CDR2: SGHTS, YDEGEE. The V segment lost 4 bases and the J segment 5 bases; nucleotides outside the gene matches: 7. This CDR3 is 15 amino acids long. CDR3 in amino acids: CASSTDGQGRNTIYF. The DNA of the CDR3 is TGTGCCAGCAGCACGGATGGACAGGGGAGAAACACCATATATTTT.

This clone was observed at least ten times. The gene calls are TRBV5-1 and TRBJ1-5; a possible D gene is TRBD1 (6 bases). V lost 1 base to trimming and J lost 4 bases, with 15 bases between them. This CDR3 has 16 amino acids. CDR1 SGHRS and CDR2 YFSETQ come from the germline V gene. The CDR3 loop reads CASSLHPGGRNQPQHF. CDR3 DNA: TGCGCCAGCAGCTTGCATCCGGGGGGCCGGAATCAGCCCCAGCATTTT. The whole variable domain, filled in from reference TRBV5-1 and TRBJ1-5, reads KAGVTQTPRYLIKTRGQQVTLSCSPISGHRSVSWYQQTPGQGLQFLFEYFSETQRNKGNFPGRFSGRQFSNSRSEMNVSTLELGDSALYLCASSLHPGGRNQPQHFGDGTRLSIL.

The chain combines TRBV15 with TRBJ1-4, with unresolved D. Germline CDR1 and CDR2: LNHNV and YYDKDF (reference sequence). V was shortened by 0 bases and J by 2 bases, with 10 bases between the two germline ends. The CDR3 has 16 residues. CDR3 residues: CATSRDFVETNEKLFF. In DNA form, the CDR3 reads TGTGCCACCAGCAGAGATTTTGTAGAGACTAATGAAAAACTGTTTTTT.

The chain has TRBV29-1 and TRBJ1-2; a weak D match, TRBD1 (6 bases). This CDR3 contains 13 residues. Germline V gene lookup returns CDR1 SQVTM and CDR2 ANQGSEA. V was clipped by 3 bases and J by 7 bases, with 15 bases between them. The CDR3 loop is CSVDLTGLIGYTF. The CDR3 coding sequence is TGCAGCGTTGACCTGACAGGACTTATTGGCTACACCTTC.

This sequence joins TRBV30 and TRBJ1-5, with unresolved D. The CDR3 has 14 residues. V lost 0 bases to trimming and J lost 3 bases, with 9 bases between them. Germline assignment: CDR1 GTSNPN and CDR2 SVGIG (reference sequence). The CDR3 loop reads CAWSVSVNNQPQHF. The CDR3 coding sequence is TGTGCCTGGAGTGTCTCAGTTAACAATCAGCCCCAGCATTTT.

The chain is built from TRBV11-1 and TRBJ1-1; D is unclear. Trimming took 4 bases from V and 11 from J, leaving 14 bases between them. The germline V gene has CDR1 SGHAT and CDR2 FQDESV (reference sequence). The CDR3 length is 12 residues. The CDR3 loop is CASSSDNLSAFF. The DNA for the CDR3 is TGTGCCAGCAGCTCAGACAACCTGAGCGCTTTCTTT.

The rearrangement joins TRBV27 to TRBJ2-7, with 7 positions matching TRBD1. The CDR3 has 13 amino acids. Germline lookup yields CDR1 MNHEY and CDR2 SMNVEV (reference sequence). V shed 5 bases and J 4 bases; nucleotides not matched to a gene: 5. The CDR3, as DNA: TGTGCCAGCAGTAGGGACAGACTTTACGAGCAGTACTTC. Protein sequence: CASSRDRLYEQYF.